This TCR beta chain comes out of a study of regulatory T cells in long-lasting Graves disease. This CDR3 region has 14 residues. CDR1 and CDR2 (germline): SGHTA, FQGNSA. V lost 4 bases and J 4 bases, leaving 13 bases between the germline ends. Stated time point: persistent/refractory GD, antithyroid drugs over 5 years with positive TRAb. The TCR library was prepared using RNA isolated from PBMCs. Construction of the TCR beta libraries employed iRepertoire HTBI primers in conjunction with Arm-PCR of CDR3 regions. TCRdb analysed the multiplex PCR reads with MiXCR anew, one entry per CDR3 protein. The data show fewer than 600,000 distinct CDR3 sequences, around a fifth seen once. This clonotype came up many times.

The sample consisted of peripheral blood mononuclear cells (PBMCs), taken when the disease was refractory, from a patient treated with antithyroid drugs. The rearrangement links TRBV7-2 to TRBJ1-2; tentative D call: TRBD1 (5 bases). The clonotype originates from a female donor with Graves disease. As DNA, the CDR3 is TGTGCCAGCAGCTCCACCGGGGACCGCTATGGCTACACCTTC. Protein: CASSSTGDRYGYTF.